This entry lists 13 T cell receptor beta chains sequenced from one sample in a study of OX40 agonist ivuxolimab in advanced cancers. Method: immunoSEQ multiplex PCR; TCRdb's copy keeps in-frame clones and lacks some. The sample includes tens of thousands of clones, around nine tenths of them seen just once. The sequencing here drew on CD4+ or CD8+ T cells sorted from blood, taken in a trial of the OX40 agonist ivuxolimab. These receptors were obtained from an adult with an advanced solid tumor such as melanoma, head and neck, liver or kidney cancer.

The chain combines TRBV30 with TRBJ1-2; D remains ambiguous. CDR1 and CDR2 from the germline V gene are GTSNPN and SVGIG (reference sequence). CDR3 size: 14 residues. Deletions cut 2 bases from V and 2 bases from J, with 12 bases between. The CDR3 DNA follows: TGTGCCTGGAGTCAAGGGTCGGAAAACTATGGCTACACCTTC. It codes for CAWSQGSENYGYTF.

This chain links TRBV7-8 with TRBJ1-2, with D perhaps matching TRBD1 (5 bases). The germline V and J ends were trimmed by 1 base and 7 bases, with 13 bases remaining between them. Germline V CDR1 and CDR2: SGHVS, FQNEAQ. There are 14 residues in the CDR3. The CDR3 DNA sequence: TGTGCCAGCAGCTTAGTTCGGGACTCAACTGGCTACACCTTC. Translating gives CASSLVRDSTGYTF.

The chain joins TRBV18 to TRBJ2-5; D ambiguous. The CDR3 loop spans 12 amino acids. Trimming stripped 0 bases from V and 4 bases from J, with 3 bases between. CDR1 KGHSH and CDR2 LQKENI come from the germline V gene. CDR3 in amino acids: CASSPPTETQYF. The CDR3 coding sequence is TGTGCCAGCTCACCACCGACAGAGACCCAGTACTTC.

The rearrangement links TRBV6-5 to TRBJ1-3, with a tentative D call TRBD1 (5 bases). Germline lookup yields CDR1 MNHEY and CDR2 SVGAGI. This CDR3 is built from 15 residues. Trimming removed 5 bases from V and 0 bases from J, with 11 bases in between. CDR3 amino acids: CASSAGSLSGNTIYF. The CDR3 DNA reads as TGTGCCAGCAGTGCAGGGTCACTCTCTGGAAACACCATATATTTT.

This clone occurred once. This chain's CDR3 is CASSSLSTGTPLHF. The CDR3 region has the DNA TGTGCCAGCAGTTCTCTATCAACAGGGACACCCCTCCACTTT. The chain carries TRBV28 and TRBJ1-6, with D maybe TRBD1 (6 bases). Germline CDR1 reads MDHEN; CDR2 reads SYDVKM. The length of the CDR3 is 14 residues. With 4 bases removed from V and 11 bases from J, the gap between germline ends came to 15 bases.

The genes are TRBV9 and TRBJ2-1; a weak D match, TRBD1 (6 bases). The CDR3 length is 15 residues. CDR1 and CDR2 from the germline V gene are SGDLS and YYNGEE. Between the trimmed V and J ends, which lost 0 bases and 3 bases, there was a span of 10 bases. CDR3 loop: CASSVEGTNYNEQFF. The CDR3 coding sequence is TGTGCCAGCAGCGTAGAAGGGACAAACTACAATGAGCAGTTCTTC.

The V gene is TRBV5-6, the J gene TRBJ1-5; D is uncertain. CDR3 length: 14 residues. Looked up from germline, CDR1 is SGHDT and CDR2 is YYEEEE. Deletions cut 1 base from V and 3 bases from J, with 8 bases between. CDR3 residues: CASSLTHVNQPQHF. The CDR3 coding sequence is TGTGCCAGCAGCTTGACCCACGTCAATCAGCCCCAGCATTTT.

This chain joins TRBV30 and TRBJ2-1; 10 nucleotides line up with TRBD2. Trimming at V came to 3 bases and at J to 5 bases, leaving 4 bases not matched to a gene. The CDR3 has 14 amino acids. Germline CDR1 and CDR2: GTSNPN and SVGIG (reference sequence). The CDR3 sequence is CAWRAGLADNEQFF. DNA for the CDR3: TGTGCCTGGAGAGCTGGACTAGCGGACAATGAGCAGTTCTTC.

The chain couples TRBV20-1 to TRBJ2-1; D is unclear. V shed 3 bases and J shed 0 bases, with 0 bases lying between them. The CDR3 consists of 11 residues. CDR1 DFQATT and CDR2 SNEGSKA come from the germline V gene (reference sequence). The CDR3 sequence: CSASSYNEQFF. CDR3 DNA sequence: TGCAGTGCTAGCTCCTACAATGAGCAGTTCTTC.

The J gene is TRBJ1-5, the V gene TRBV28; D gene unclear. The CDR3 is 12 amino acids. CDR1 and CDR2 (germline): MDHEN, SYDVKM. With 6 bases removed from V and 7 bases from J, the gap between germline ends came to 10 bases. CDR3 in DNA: TGTGCCAGCAGCATGGATTTCCAGCCCCAGCATTTT. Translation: CASSMDFQPQHF.

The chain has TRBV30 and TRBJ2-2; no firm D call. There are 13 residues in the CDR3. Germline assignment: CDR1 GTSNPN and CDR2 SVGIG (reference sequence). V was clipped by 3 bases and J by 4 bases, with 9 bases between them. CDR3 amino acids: CAWSPGFTGELFF. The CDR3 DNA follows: TGTGCCTGGAGCCCAGGTTTCACCGGGGAGCTGTTTTTT.

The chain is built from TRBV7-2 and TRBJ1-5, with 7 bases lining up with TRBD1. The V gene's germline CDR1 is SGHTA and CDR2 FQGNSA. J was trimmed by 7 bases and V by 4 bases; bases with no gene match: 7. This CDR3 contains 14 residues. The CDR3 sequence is CASSYDREGQPQHF. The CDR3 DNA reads TGTGCCAGCAGCTACGACAGGGAGGGACAGCCCCAGCATTTT. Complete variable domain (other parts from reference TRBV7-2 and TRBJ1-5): GAGVSQSPSNKVTEKGKDVELRCDPISGHTALYWYRQSLGQGLEFLIYFQGNSAPDKSGLPSDRFSAERTGGSVSTLTIQRTQQEDSAVYLCASSYDREGQPQHFGDGTRLSIL.

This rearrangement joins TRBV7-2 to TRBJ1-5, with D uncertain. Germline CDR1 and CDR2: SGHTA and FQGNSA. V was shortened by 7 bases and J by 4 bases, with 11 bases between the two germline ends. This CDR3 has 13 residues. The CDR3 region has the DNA TGTGCCAGCACCTCGTGGACTAATCAGCCCCAGCATTTT. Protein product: CASTSWTNQPQHF.